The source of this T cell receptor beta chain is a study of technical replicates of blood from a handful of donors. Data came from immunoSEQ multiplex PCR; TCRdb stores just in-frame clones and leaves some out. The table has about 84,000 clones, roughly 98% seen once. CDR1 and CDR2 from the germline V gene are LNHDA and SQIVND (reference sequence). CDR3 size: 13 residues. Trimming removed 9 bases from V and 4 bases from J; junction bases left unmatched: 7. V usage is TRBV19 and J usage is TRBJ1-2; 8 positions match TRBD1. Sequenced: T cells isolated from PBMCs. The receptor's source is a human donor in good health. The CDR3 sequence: CASSVGQVYGYTF. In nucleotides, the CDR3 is TGTGCCAGCTCAGTGGGACAGGTCTATGGCTACACCTTC.